The rows below give T cell receptor beta chains drawn from one sample of a study of brain T cells in children with intractable seizures. Clones were sequenced by immunoSEQ multiplex PCR, and TCRdb holds only the in-frame ones, with some missing. The sample has roughly 110,000 clones, approximately 94% seen once. Sample: peripheral blood, taken at surgery. Source of these receptors: a boy younger than two with hemimegalencephaly and intractable seizures. The conserved cysteine and the conserved F or W are not part of the CDR3 here. Fields, in order: V gene, D gene, CDR3 protein. A D gene is named only where the DNA matches it firmly.

v_call: TRBV10-3; d_call: TRBD2; cdr3_aa: AIRTTSMGSSDTQY
v_call: TRBV6-2/TRBV6-3; d_call: .; cdr3_aa: ASSYGPAGPYEQY
v_call: TRBV11-2; d_call: .; cdr3_aa: ASSLAGRTNEKLF
v_call: TRBV5-1; d_call: .; cdr3_aa: ASSLASLETQY
v_call: TRBV7-9; d_call: TRBD2; cdr3_aa: ASSRTSGSPYEQY
v_call: TRBV28; d_call: .; cdr3_aa: ASRGSSYNEQF
v_call: TRBV29-1; d_call: .; cdr3_aa: SVLGLPPGELF
v_call: TRBV11-3; d_call: .; cdr3_aa: ASSLSSRTQY
v_call: TRBV28; d_call: TRBD1; cdr3_aa: ASSLQGAFEQY
v_call: TRBV7-8; d_call: TRBD2; cdr3_aa: ASSQLAGERISGANVLT
v_call: TRBV6-5; d_call: .; cdr3_aa: ASSYSFPGSYEQY
v_call: TRBV4-1; d_call: .; cdr3_aa: ASSRQGYTGELF
v_call: TRBV19; d_call: .; cdr3_aa: ASSILGAPNTGELF
v_call: TRBV5-1; d_call: .; cdr3_aa: ASSLGDPEWSTQY
v_call: TRBV4-1; d_call: TRBD2; cdr3_aa: ASSQNSGSGQETQY
v_call: TRBV9; d_call: .; cdr3_aa: ASSVGGASANTQY
v_call: TRBV5-1; d_call: TRBD2; cdr3_aa: ASSLAARGGYEQY
v_call: TRBV7-2; d_call: .; cdr3_aa: ASSPIRDQETQY
v_call: TRBV5-8; d_call: TRBD2; cdr3_aa: ASSLVGTSGYNEQF
v_call: TRBV11-2; d_call: TRBD1; cdr3_aa: ASSLGVGTGGWY
v_call: TRBV6-5; d_call: .; cdr3_aa: ASTGEPQH
v_call: TRBV5-1; d_call: .; cdr3_aa: ASSFGWPLGPSVSYEQY